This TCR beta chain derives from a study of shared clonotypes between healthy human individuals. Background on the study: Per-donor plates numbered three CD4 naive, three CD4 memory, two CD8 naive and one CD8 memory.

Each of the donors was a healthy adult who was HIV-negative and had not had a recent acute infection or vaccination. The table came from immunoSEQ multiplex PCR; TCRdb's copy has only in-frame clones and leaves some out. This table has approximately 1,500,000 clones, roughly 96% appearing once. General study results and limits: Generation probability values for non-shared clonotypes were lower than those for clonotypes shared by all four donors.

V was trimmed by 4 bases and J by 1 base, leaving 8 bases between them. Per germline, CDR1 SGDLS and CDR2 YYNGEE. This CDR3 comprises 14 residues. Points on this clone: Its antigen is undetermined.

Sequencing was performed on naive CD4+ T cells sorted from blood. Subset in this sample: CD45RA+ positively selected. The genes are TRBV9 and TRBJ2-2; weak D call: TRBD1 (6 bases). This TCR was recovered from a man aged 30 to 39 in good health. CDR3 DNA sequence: TGTGCCAGCAGCCGGGACATGAACACCGGGGAGCTGTTTTTT. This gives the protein CASSRDMNTGELFF.